This T cell receptor beta chain was sequenced for a study of regulatory T cells in long-lasting Graves disease. Germline V CDR1 and CDR2: SGHAT, FQNNGV. V was pared by 4 bases and J by 5 bases, with 9 bases between. The CDR3 contains 12 residues. Construction of TCR beta libraries relied on iRepertoire HTBI primers and on Arm-PCR targeting CDR3 regions. TCRdb called the multiplex PCR reads again in MiXCR, with one record for every CDR3 protein. The table lists 440,000 or so distinct CDR3 sequences, approximately 16% of them singletons. Findings and caveats of the study: When disease was persistent, TRBV28, TRBJ1-2 and TRBJ2-5 were the favored segments.

This clonotype was picked up many times. Its antigen is undetermined. Time point defined: newly diagnosed GD, antithyroid drugs for less than 3 months. Making the TCR library involved RNA that had been extracted from PBMCs. It was American Thyroid Association guidelines that determined Graves' disease diagnosis. These data are also associated with another study on T cells in Graves' hyperthyroidism and ophthalmopathy. That paper states: The HTBI primer set drove a first-round RT-PCR of the TCR CDR3. Most thyroid clonotypes expanded above 0.001 were also detected in blood.

V gene TRBV11-2 combines with J gene TRBJ2-7, with D hard to call. The starting material was peripheral blood mononuclear cells (PBMCs), obtained at new diagnosis, from a patient treated with antithyroid drugs. The TCR comes from a woman under 40 with Graves disease. The CDR3 DNA is TGTGCCAGCAGCTCCCTTTCTGACGAGCAGTACTTC. Translation gives CASSSLSDEQYF.